The clone carrying this T cell receptor beta chain was picked up a small number of times. The data are from a study of regulatory T cells in long-lasting Graves disease. Time point specified: persistent/refractory GD, antithyroid drugs over 5 years with positive TRAb. There was RNA extracted from PBMCs, and the TCR library was made from it. Graves' disease diagnosis relied on American Thyroid Association guidelines. Trimming shortened V by 8 bases and J by 0 bases, and 10 bases separated the two germline ends. From germline, CDR1 is KGHSH and CDR2 LQKENI. The CDR3 runs to 14 residues. Construction of TCR beta libraries relied on iRepertoire HTBI primers and on Arm-PCR targeting CDR3 regions. A single record per CDR3 protein comes from TCRdb applying MiXCR to the multiplex PCR reads. The sample has approximately 400,000 distinct CDR3 sequences, more than 20% seen once; the top ten hold 20% to 25%.

Material: peripheral blood mononuclear cells (PBMCs), obtained when the disease was refractory, from a patient treated with antithyroid drugs. This receptor was identified in a female donor with Graves disease. The chain uses TRBV18 and TRBJ1-4; D gene ambiguous. The CDR3 sequence is CASQGPATNEKLFF. The CDR3 nucleotides read TGTGCCAGCCAAGGGCCAGCAACTAATGAAAAACTGTTTTTT.